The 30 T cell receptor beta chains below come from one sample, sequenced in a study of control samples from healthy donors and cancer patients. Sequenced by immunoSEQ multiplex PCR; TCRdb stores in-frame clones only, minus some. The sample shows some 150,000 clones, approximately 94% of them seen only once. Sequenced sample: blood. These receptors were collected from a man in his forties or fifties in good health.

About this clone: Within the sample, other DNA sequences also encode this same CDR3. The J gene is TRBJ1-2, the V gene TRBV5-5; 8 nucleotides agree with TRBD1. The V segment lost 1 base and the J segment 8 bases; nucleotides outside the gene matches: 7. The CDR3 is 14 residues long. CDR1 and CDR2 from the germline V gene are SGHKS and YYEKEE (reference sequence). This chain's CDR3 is CASSLRTGPYGYTF. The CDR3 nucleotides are TGTGCCAGCAGCTTGAGGACAGGGCCCTACGGCTACACCTTC.

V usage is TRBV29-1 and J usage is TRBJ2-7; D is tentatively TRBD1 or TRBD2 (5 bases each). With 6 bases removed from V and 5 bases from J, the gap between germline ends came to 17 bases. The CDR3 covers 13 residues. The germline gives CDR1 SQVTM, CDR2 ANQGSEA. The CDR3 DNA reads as TGCAGCGTAACCGGGACCTTCTTCAACGAGCAGTACTTC. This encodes CSVTGTFFNEQYF.

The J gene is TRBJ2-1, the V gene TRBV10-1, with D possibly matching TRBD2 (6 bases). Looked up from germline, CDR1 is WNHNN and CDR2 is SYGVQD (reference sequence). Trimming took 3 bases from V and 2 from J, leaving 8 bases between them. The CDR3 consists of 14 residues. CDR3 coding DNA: TGCGCCAGCAGTGACCCGGGAGCCTACAATGAGCAGTTCTTC. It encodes CASSDPGAYNEQFF.

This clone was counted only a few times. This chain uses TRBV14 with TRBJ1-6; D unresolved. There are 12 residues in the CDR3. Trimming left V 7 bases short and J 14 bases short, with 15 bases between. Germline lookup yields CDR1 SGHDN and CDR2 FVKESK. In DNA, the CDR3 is TGTGCCAGCATTCATTGTCGGGAGTCCCTCCACTTT. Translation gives CASIHCRESLHF.

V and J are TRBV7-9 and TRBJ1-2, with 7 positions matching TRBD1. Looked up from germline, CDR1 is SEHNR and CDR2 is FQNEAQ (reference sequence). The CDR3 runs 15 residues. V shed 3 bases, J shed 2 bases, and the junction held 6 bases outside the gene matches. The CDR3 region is CASSFTGQLNYGYTF. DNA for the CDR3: TGTGCCAGCAGCTTTACGGGACAGCTGAACTATGGCTACACCTTC. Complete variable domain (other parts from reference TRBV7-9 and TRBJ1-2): DTGVSQNPRHKITKRGQNVTFRCDPISEHNRLYWYRQTLGQGPEFLTYFQNEAQLEKSRLLSDRFSAERPKGSFSTLEIQRTEQGDSAMYLCASSFTGQLNYGYTFGSGTRLTVV.

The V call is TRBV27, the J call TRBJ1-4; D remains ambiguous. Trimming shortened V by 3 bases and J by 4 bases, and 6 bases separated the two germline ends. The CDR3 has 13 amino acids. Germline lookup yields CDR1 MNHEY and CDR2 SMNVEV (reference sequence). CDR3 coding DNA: TGTGCCAGCAGTTTTGCCCTTAATGAAAAACTGTTTTTT. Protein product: CASSFALNEKLFF.

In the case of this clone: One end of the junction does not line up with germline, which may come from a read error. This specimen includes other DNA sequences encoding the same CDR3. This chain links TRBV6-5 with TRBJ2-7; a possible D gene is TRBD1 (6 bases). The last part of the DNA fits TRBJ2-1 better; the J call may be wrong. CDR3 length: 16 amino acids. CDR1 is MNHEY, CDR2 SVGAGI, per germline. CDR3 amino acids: CASSYRGVARDNEQFF. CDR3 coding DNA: TGTGCCAGCAGTTACAGAGGAGTGGCCAGGGACAACGAGCAGTTCTTC.

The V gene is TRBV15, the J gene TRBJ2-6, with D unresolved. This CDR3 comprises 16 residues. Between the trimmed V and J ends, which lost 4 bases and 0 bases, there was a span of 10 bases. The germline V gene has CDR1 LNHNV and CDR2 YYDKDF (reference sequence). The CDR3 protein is CATSKKAGSGANVLTF. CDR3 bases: TGTGCCACCAGCAAAAAGGCCGGCTCTGGGGCCAACGTCCTGACTTTC. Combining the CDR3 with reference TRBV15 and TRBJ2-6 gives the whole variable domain DAMVIQNPRYQVTQFGKPVTLSCSQTLNHNVMYWYQQKSSQAPKLLFHYYDKDFNNEADTPDNFQSRRPNTSFCFLDIRSPGLGDTAMYLCATSKKAGSGANVLTFGAGSRLTVL.

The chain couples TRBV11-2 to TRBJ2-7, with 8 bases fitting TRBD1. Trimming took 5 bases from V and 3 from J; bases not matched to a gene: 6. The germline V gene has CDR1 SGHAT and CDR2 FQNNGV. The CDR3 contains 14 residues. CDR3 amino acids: CASSPDRGSYEQYF. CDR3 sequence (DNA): TGTGCCAGCAGCCCAGACAGGGGAAGCTACGAGCAGTACTTC.

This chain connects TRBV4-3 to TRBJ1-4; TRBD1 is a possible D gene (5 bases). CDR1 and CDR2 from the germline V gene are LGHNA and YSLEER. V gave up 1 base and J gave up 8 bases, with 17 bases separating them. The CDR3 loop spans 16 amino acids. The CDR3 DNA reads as TGCGCCAGCAGCCAAGGGGCTGGGACGGGCAGCGAAAAACTGTTTTTT. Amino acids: CASSQGAGTGSEKLFF.

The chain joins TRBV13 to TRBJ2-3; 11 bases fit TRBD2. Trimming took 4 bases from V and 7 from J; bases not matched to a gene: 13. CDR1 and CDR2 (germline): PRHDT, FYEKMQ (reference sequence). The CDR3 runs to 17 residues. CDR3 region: CASSSLSSGGRRNTQYF. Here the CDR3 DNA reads TGTGCCAGCAGCTCACTCTCTAGCGGGGGGAGGAGAAATACGCAGTATTTT.

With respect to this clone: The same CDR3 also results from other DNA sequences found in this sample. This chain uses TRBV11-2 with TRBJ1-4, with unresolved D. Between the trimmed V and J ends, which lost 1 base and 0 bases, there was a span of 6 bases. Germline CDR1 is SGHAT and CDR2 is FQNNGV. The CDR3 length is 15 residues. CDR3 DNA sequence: TGTGCCAGCAGCTTAGGTCTAACAACTAATGAAAAACTGTTTTTT. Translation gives CASSLGLTTNEKLFF.

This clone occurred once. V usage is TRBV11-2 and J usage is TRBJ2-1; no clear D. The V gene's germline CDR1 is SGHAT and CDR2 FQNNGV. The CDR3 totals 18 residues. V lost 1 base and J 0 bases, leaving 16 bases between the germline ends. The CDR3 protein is CASSLGPPSLSSYNEQFF. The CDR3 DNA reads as TGTGCCAGCAGCTTAGGACCCCCGAGTCTAAGCTCCTACAATGAGCAGTTCTTC.

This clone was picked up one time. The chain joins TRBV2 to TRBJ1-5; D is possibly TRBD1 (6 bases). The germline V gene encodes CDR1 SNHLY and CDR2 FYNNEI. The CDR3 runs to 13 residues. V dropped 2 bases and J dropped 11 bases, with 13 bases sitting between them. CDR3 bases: TGTGCCAGCAGTGAAAATGTTGGGACAACCCAGCATTTT. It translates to CASSENVGTTQHF.

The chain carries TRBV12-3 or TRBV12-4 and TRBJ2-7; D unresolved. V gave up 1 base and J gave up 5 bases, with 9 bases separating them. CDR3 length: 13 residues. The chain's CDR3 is CASSLGSTNEQYF. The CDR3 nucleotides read TGTGCCAGCAGTTTAGGATCGACGAACGAGCAGTACTTC.

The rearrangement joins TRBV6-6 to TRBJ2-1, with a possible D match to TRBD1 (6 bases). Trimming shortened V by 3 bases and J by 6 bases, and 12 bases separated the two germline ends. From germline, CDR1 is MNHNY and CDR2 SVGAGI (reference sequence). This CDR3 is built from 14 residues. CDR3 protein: CASSYWTESNEQFF. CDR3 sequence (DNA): TGTGCCAGCAGTTATTGGACAGAGTCCAATGAGCAGTTCTTC.

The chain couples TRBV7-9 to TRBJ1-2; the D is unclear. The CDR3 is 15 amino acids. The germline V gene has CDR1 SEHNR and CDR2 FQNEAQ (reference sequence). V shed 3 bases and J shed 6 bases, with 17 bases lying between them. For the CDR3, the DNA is TGTGCCAGCAGCTTCAACCCCCCCGACGGGGATGGCTACACCTTC. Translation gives CASSFNPPDGDGYTF.

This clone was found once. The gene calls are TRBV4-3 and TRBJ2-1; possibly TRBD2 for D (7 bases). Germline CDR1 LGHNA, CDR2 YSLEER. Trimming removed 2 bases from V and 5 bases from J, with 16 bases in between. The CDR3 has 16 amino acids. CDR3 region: CASSQSWGGLDNEQFF. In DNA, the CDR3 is TGCGCCAGCAGCCAATCGTGGGGGGGCCTCGACAATGAGCAGTTCTTC.

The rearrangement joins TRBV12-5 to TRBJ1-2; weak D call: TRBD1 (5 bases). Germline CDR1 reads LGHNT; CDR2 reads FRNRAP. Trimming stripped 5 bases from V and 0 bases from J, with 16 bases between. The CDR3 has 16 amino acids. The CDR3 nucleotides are TGTGCTAGTGGTGCCCCGACAGCCAGAGCTAACTATGGCTACACCTTC. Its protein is CASGAPTARANYGYTF.

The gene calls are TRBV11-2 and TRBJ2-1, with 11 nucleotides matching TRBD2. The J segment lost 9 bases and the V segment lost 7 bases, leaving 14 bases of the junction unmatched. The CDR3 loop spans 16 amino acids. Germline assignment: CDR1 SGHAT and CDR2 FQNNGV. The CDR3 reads CASIPPGLAGGGEQFF. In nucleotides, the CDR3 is TGTGCCAGCATCCCGCCGGGGCTAGCGGGGGGAGGTGAGCAGTTCTTC.

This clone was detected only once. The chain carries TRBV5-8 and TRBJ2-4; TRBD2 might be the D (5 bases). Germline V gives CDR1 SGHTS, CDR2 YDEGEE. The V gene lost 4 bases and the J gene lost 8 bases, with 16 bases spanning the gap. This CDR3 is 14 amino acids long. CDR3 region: CASSPDIREDIQYF. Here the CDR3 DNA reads TGTGCCAGCAGCCCGGATATCCGGGAAGACATTCAGTACTTC.

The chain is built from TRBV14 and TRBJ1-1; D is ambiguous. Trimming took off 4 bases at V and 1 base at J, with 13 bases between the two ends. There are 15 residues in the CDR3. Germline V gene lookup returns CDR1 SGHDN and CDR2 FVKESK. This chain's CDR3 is CASSPITTRNTEAFF. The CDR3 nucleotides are TGTGCCAGCAGCCCCATAACCACGAGGAACACTGAAGCTTTCTTT. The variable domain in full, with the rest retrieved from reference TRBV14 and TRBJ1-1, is EAGVTQFPSHSVIEKGQTVTLRCDPISGHDNLYWYRRVMGKEIKFLLHFVKESKQDESGMPNNRFLAERTGGTYSTLKVQPAELEDSGVYFCASSPITTRNTEAFFGQGTRLTVV.

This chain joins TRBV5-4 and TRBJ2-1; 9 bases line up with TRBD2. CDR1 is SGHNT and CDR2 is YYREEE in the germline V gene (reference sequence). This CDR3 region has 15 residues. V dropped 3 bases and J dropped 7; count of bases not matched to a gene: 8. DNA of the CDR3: TGTGCCAGCAGCTCCGGGACTAGCTTTGGGAATGAGCAGTTCTTC. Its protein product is CASSSGTSFGNEQFF.

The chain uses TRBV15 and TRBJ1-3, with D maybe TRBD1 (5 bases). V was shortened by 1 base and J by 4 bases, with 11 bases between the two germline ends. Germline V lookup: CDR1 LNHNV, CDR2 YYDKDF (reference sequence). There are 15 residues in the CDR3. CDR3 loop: CATSRGGMSGNTIYF. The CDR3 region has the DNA TGTGCCACCAGCAGAGGGGGGATGTCCGGAAACACCATATATTTT.

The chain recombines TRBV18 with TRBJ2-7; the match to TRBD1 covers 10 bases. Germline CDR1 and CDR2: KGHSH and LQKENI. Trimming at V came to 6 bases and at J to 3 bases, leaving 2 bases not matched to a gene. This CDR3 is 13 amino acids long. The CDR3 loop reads CASSRDRGYEQYF. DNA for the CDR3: TGTGCCAGCTCGCGGGACAGGGGCTACGAGCAGTACTTC.

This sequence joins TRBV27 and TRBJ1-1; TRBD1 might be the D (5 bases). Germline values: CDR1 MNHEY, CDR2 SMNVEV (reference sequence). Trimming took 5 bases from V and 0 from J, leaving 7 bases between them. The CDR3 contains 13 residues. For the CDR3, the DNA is TGTGCCAGCAGTCGGGGGATGAACACTGAAGCTTTCTTT. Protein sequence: CASSRGMNTEAFF.

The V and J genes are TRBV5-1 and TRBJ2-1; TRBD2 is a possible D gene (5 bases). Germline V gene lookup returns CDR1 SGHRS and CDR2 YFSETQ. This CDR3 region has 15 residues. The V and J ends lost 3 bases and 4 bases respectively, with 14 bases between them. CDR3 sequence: CASSYRPSGYNEQFF. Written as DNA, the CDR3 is TGCGCCAGCAGCTATAGACCATCGGGGTACAATGAGCAGTTCTTC.

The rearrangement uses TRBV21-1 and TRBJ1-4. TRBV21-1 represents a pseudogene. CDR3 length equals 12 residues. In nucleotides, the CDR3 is TGTGCCAGCAGCCAAAGGGGGGCCAAACTGTTTTTT. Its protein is CASSQRGAKLFF.

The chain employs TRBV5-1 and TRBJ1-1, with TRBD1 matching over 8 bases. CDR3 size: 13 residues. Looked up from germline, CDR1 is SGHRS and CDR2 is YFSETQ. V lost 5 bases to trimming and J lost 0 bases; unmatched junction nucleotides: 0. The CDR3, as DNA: TGCGCCAGCAGACAGGGGGTGAACACTGAAGCTTTCTTT. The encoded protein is CASRQGVNTEAFF.

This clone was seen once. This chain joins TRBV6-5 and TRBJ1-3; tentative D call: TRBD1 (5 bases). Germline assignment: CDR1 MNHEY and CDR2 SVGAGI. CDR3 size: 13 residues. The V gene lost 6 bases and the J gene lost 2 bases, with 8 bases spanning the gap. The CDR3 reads CASRQGPGNTIYF. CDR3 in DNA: TGTGCCAGCAGGCAGGGACCTGGAAACACCATATATTTT.